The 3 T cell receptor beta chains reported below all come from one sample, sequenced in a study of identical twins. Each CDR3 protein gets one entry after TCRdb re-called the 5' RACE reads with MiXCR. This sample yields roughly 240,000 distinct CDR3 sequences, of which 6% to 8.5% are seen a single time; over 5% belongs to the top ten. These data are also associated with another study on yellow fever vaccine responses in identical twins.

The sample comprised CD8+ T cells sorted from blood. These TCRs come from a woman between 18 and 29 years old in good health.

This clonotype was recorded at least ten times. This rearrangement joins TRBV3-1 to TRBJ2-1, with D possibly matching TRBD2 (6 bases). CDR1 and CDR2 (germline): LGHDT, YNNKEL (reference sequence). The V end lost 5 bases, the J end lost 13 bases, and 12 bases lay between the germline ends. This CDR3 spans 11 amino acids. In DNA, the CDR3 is TGTGCCAGCAGCTCACGGGACTTACAGTTCTTC. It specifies CASSSRDLQFF.

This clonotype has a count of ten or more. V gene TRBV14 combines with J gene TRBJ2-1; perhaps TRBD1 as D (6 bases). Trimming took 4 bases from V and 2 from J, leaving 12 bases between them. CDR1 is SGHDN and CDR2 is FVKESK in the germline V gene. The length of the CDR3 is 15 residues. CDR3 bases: TGTGCCAGCAGCCCCCTGACAGGAACCTACAATGAGCAGTTCTTC. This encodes CASSPLTGTYNEQFF.

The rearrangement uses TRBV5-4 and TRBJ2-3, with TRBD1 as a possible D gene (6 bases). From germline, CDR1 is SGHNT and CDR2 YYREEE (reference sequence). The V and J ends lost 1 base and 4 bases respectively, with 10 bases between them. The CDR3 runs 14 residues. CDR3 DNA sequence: TGTGCCAGCAGCTTGTCCCAGGGGCCAGATACGCAGTATTTT. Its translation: CASSLSQGPDTQYF. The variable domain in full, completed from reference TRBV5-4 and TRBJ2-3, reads ETGVTQSPTHLIKTRGQQVTLRCSSQSGHNTVSWYQQALGQGPQFIFQYYREEENGRGNFPPRFSGLQFPNYSSELNVNALELDDSALYLCASSLSQGPDTQYFGPGTRLTVL.